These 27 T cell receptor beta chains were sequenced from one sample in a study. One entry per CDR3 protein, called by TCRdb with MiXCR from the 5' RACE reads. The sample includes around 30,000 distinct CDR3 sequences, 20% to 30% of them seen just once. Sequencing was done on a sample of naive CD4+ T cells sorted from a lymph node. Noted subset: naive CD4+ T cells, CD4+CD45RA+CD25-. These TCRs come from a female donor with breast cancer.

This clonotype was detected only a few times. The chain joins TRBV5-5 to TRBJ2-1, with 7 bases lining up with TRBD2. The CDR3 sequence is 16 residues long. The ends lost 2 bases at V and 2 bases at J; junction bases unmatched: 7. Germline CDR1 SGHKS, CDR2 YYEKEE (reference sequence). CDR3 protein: CASSLPGAGAYNEQFF. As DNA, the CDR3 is TGTGCCAGCAGCTTACCCGGGGCGGGGGCCTACAATGAGCAGTTCTTC. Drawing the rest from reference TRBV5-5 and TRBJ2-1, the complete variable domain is DAGVTQSPTHLIKTRGQQVTLRCSPISGHKSVSWYQQVLGQGPQFIFQYYEKEERGRGNFPDRFSARQFPNYSSELNVNALLLGDSALYLCASSLPGAGAYNEQFFGPGTRLTVL.

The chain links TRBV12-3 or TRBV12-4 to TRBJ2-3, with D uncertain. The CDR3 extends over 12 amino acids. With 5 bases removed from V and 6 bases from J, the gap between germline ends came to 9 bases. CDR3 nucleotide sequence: TGTGCCAGCAGTCTCGGGCGGGATACGCAGTATTTT. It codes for CASSLGRDTQYF.

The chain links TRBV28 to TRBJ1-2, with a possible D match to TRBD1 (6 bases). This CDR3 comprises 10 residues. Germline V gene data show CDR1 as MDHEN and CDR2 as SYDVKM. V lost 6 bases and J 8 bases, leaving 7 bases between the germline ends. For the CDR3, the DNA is TGTGCCAGCAGCAGGGGAGGCTACACCTTC. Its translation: CASSRGGYTF.

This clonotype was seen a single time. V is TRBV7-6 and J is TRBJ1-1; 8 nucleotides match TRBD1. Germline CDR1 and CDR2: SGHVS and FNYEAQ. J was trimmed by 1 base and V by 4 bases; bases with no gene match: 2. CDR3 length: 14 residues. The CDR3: CASSSGQENTEAFF. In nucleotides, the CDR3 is TGTGCCAGCAGCTCGGGACAGGAGAACACTGAAGCTTTCTTT.

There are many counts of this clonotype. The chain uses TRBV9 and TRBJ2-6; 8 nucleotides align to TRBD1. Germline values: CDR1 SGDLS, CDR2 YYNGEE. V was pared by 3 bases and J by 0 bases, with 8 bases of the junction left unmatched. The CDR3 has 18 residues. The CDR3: CASSGTGSHYSGANVLTF. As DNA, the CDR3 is TGTGCCAGCAGCGGGACAGGGTCCCATTACTCTGGGGCCAACGTCCTGACTTTC.

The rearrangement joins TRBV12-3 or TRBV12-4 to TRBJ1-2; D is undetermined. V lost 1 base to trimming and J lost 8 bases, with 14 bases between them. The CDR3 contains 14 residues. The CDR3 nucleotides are TGTGCCAGCAGTTTAGGAATCGGGCGTGGGGGCTACACCTTC. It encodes CASSLGIGRGGYTF.

CDR3 sequence: CADTGTVVEEKLFF. Here the CDR3 DNA reads TGTGCCGACACGGGCACAGTGGTGGAAGAAAAACTGTTTTTT. The chain uses TRBV11-3 and TRBJ1-4; the D is unclear. This CDR3 region has 14 residues. The V gene lost 11 bases and the J gene lost 8 bases, with 21 bases spanning the gap. Germline lookup yields CDR1 SGHNT and CDR2 YENEEA.

DNA for the CDR3: TGTGCCAGCAGCTTAGCCGGGAGGGCCCCCAATGAGCAGTTCTTC. Amino acids: CASSLAGRAPNEQFF. This chain joins TRBV7-3 and TRBJ2-1; 8 bases are a match to TRBD2. Germline trimming cut 2 bases from V and 6 bases from J; bases unmatched to any gene: 6. The germline V gene encodes CDR1 SGHTA and CDR2 FQGTGA. The CDR3 consists of 15 residues.

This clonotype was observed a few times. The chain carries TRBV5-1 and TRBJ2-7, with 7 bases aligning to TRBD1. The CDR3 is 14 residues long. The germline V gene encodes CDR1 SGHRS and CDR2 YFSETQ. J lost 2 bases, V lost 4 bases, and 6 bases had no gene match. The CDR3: CASSQDRVPYEQYF. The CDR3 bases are TGCGCCAGCAGCCAAGACAGGGTTCCCTACGAGCAGTACTTC.

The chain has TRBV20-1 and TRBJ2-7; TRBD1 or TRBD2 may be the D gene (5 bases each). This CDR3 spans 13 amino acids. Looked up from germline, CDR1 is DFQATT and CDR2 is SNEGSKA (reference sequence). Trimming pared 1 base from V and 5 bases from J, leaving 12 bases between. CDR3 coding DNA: TGCAGTGCTAGAGGTGCATGGGGACACGAGCAGTACTTC. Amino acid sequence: CSARGAWGHEQYF.

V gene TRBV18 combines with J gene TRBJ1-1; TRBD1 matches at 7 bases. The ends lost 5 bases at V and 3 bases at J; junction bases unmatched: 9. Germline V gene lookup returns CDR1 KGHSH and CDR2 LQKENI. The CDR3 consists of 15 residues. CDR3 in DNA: TGTGCCAGCTCATCAACCGGGACAGAAGACACTGAAGCTTTCTTT. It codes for CASSSTGTEDTEAFF.

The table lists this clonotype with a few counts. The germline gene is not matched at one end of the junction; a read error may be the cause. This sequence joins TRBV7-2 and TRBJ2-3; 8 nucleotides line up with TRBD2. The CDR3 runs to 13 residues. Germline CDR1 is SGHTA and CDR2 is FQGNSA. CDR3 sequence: CASSLAGGRAQYF. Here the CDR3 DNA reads TGTGCCAGCAGCCTAGCGGGCGGAAGAGCGCAGTATTTT.

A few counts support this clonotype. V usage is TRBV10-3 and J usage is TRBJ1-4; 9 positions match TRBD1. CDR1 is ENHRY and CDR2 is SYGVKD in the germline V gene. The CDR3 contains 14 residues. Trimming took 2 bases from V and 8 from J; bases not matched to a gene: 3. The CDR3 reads CAISEDRGIEKLFF. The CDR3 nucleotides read TGTGCCATCAGTGAGGACAGGGGGATCGAAAAACTGTTTTTT.

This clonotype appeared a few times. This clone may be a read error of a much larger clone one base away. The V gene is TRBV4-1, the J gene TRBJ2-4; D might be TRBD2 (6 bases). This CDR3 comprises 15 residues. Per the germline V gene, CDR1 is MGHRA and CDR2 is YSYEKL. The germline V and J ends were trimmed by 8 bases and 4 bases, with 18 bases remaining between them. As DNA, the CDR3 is TGCGCCAGCGGCCCCGTGGGGAGCGGGAAAAACATTCAGTACTTC. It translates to CASGPVGSGKNIQYF.

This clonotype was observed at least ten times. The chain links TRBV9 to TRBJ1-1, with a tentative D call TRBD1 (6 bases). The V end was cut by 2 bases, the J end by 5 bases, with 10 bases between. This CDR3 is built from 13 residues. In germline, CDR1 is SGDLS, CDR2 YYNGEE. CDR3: CASSVTGQTEAFF. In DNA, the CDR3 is TGTGCCAGCAGCGTTACAGGGCAGACTGAAGCTTTCTTT.

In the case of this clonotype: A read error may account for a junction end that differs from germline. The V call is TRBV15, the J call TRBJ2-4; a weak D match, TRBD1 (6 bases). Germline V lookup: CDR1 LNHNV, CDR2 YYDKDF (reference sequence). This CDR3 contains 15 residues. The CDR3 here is CAASRGTAEGGIQYF. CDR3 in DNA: TGTGCCGCCAGCAGAGGGACGGCCGAAGGGGGCATTCAGTACTTC.

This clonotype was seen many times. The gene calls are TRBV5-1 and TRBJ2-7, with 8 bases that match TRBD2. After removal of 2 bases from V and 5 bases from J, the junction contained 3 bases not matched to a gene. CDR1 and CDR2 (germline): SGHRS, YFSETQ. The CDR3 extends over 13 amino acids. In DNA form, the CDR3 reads TGCGCCAGCAGCTTCGGGAGGGCCAACGAGCAGTACTTC. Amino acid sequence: CASSFGRANEQYF.

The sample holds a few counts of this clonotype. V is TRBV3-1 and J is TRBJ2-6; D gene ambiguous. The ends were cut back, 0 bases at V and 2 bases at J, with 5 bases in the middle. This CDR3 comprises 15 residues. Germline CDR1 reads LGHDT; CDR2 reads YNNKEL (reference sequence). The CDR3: CASSQDNPGANVLTF. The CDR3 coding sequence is TGTGCCAGCAGCCAAGATAACCCTGGGGCCAACGTCCTGACTTTC.

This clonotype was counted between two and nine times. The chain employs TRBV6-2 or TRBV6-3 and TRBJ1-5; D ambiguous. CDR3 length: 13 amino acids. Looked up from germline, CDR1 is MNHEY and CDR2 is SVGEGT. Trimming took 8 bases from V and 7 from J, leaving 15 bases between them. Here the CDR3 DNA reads TGTGCCAGCGACCTAGACGGTATCCAGCCCCAGCATTTT. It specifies CASDLDGIQPQHF.

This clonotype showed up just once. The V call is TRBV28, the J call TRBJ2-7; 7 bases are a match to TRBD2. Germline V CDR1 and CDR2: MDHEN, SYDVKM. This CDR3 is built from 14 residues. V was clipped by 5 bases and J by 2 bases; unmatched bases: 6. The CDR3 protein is CASSITGTTYEQYF. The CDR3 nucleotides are TGTGCCAGCAGTATTACCGGGACTACCTACGAGCAGTACTTC.

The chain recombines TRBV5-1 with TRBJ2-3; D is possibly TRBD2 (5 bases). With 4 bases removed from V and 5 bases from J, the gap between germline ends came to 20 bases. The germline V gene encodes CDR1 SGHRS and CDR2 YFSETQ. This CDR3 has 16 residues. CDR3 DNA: TGCGCCAGCAGCCTGGGTTTGGTCCCACGGGGAGATACGCAGTATTTT. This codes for CASSLGLVPRGDTQYF.

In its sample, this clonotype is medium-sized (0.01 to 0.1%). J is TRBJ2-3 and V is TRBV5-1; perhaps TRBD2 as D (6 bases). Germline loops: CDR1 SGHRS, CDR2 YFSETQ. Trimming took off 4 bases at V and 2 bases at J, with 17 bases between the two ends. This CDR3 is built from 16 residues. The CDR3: CASSQNPGVNTDTQYF. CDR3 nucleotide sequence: TGCGCCAGCAGCCAGAATCCGGGGGTTAACACAGATACGCAGTATTTT.

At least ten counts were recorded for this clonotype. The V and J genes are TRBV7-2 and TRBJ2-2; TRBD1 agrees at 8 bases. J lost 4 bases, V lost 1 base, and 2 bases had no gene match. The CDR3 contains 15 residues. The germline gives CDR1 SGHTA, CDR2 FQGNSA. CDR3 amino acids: CASSLGQGRTGELFF. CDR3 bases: TGTGCCAGCAGCTTAGGACAGGGGCGCACCGGGGAGCTGTTTTTT.

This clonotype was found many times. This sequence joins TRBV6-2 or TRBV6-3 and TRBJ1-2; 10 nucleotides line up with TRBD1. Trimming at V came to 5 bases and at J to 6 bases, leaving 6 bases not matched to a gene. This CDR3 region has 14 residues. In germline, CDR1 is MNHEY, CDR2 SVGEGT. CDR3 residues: CASSPGTGEDGYTF. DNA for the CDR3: TGTGCCAGCAGTCCCGGGACAGGGGAAGATGGCTACACCTTC.

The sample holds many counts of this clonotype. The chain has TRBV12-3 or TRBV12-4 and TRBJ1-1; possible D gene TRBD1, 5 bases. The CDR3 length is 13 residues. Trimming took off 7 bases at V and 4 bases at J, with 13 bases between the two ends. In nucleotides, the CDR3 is TGTGCCAGCATTATTCGGGGGGGCACTGAAGCTTTCTTT. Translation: CASIIRGGTEAFF.

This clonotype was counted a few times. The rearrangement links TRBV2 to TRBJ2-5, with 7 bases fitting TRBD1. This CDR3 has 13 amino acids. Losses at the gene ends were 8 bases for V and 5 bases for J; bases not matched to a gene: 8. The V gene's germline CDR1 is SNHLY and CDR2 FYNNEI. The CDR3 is CASLTGSWETQYF. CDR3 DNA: TGTGCCAGCTTGACAGGGAGCTGGGAGACCCAGTACTTC.

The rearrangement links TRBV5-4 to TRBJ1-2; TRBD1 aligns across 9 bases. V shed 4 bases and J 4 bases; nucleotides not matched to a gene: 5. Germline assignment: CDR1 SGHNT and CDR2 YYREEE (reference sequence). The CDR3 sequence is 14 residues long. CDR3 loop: CASSGGQGGYGYTF. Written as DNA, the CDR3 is TGTGCCAGCAGCGGGGGACAGGGTGGCTATGGCTACACCTTC.